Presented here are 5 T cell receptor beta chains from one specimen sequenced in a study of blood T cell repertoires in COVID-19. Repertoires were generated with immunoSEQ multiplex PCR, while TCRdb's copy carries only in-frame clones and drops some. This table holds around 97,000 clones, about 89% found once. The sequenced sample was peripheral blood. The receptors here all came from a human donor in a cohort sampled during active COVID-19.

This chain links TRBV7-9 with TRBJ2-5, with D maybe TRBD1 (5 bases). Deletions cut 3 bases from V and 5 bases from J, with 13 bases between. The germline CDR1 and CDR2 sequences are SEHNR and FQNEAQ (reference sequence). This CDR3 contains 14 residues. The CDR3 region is CASSFGALTETQYF. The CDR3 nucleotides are TGTGCCAGCAGCTTTGGGGCCTTGACGGAGACCCAGTACTTC.

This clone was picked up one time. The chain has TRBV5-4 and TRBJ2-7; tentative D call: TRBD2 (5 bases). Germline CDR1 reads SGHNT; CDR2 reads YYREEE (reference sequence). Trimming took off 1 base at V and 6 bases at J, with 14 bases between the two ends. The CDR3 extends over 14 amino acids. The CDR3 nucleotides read TGTGCCAGCAGCTTGCGCGCAGCTGAGGGCGAGCAGTACTTC. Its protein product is CASSLRAAEGEQYF.

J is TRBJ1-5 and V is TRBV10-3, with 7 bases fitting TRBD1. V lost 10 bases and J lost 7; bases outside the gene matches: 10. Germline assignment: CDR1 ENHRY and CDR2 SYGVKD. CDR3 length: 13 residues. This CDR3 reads CATDPSGGQPQHF. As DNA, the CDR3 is TGTGCCACCGACCCTTCAGGGGGGCAGCCCCAGCATTTT.

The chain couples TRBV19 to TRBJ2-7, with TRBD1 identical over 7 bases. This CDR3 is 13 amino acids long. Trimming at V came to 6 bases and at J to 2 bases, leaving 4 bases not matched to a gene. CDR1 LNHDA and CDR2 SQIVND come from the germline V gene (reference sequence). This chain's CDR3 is CASSWDRTYEQYF. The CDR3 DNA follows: TGTGCCAGTAGCTGGGACAGAACCTACGAGCAGTACTTC.

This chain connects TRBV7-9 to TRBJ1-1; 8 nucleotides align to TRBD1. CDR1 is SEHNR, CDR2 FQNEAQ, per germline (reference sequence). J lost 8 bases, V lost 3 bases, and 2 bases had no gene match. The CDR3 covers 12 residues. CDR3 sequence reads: CASSLGQVEAFF. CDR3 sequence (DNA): TGTGCCAGCAGCTTGGGACAGGTGGAAGCTTTCTTT.